This T cell receptor (beta chain) was sequenced in a study of response to subunit inactivated influenza vaccine. TCRdb reprocessed the RT-PCR reads via MiXCR and lists one record per CDR3 protein. The sample shows about 650,000 distinct CDR3 sequences, approximately 15% of them seen only once. Notes on the study in general: Every seasonal influenza vaccination brings in few new T cells, the authors suggested.

This clonotype was seen at least ten times. The antigen is undetermined. Specimen: PBMCs from blood, collected 12 days after vaccination. The clonotype originates from a man aged 45-65 years who received an inactivated influenza vaccine.

The CDR3 DNA follows: TGCAGTGCTAGAGACAACCGCAGAGGGACAAATTCCTACGAGCAGTACTTC. Translation: CSARDNRRGTNSYEQYF. The chain uses TRBV20-1 and TRBJ2-7; maybe TRBD1 (6 bases). V was shortened by 0 bases and J by 1 base, with 19 bases between the two germline ends. Germline V lookup: CDR1 DFQATT, CDR2 SNEGSKA (reference sequence). The CDR3 has 17 amino acids.